This T cell receptor (beta chain) comes out of a study of T cell responses to AZD1222 COVID-19 vaccine. This clone was seen a few times. Its cognate antigen is unknown. Study-level findings and limits: Spike-spanning, vaccine-associated CD4 TCRs were dominant at 160-218 and 743-854. Only five or six individuals given AZD1222 were seropositive at baseline. Repertoire collection took place solely once the T cell response had peaked. Targets within unmutated variant regions were reportedly found for nearly half of spike-specific TCRs.

Produced via immunoSEQ multiplex PCR; TCRdb's table is partial and in-frame only. The sample consists of 120,000 to 150,000 clones, approximately 90% of them appearing once. The V end lost 1 base, the J end lost 6 bases, and 18 bases lay between the germline ends. Germline loops: CDR1 GTSNPN, CDR2 SVGIG (reference sequence). The CDR3 sequence is 15 residues long. The chain links TRBV30 to TRBJ1-1; weak D call: TRBD1 (5 bases). This receptor was identified in an adult who received the AZD1222 COVID-19 vaccine. Material: peripheral blood, obtained 28 days after the second AZD1222 dose. The CDR3: CAWSGLGGPVPEAFF. In DNA form, the CDR3 reads TGTGCCTGGAGTGGACTGGGGGGACCGGTGCCTGAAGCTTTCTTT.